This T cell receptor beta chain emerged from a study of neurological immune-mediated disorders. Study conclusions and caveats: No CDR3 amino acid sequences were shared by expanded clones across subjects, suggesting private repertoires in all groups.

It was by 5'RACE with 10-nucleotide random UMIs that the cDNA was made. TCRdb reanalysed the 5' RACE reads using MiXCR and keeps one entry per CDR3 protein. The table records around 41,000 distinct CDR3 sequences, about 15% of them present only once. For the sorted libraries, 1 million CD4+ or CD8+ T cells were used. In its sample, this clonotype was seen many times. What it recognizes is unknown. The germline V gene has CDR1 SGHRS and CDR2 YFSETQ. CDR3 length equals 14 residues. Germline trimming cut 4 bases from V and 6 bases from J; bases unmatched to any gene: 3. Source material: CD4+ T cells from blood. The chain recombines TRBV5-1 with TRBJ1-4; TRBD1 aligns across 10 bases. This receptor was taken from a woman in her fifties or sixties with HTLV-1-associated myelopathy (HAM/TSP). The CDR3 DNA follows: TGCGCCAGCAGCCAGGGACAGGGGTATGAAAAACTGTTTTTT. The encoded protein is CASSQGQGYEKLFF.